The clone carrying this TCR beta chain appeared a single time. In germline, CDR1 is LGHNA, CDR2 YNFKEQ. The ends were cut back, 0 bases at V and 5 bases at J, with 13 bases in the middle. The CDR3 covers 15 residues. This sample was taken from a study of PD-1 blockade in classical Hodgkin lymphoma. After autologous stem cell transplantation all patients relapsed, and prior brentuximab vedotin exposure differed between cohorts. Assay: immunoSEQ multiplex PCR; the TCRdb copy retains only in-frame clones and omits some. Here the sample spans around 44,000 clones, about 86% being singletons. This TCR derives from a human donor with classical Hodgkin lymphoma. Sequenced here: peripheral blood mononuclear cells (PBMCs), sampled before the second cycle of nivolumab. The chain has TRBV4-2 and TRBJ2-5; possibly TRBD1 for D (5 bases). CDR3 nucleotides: TGTGCCAGCAGCCAAGATAGGGGCTTGGACGAGACCCAGTACTTC. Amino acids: CASSQDRGLDETQYF.